This TCR beta chain was profiled in a study of cytomegalovirus exposure and HLA in healthy donors (dated by TCRdb to about 2017). For the wider study: According to an earlier analysis of several hundred of the donors, some 180 million T cells yielded 100 million or so unique TCR beta sequences and around 300 Gb of sequence data. Roughly 310 gigabases of sequencing data and tens of millions of unique TCR sequences were included in an early release covering 500 to 750 HLA-typed donors. The genetic ancestry cluster associated with self-reported Caucasian donors included approximately 85% of the approximately 430 genotyped donors. The study was designed to test whether signatures of past pathogen exposure could be identified by cataloging public T cell receptors. The study profiled the T cell repertoires of more than 500 subjects by immunosequencing and related them to cytomegalovirus serostatus. Along with the roughly 700-subject first cohort, a separate validation cohort of over a hundred different subjects was used. The study combined high-throughput TCR immunosequencing, statistical association of individual TCRs with disease status, and machine learning to predict cytomegalovirus infection status. A later analysis re-examined previously published TCR beta repertoires from 600 to 700 donors and added high-resolution HLA genotyping to investigate patterns of TCR occurrence. The later analysis used no new phenotypic data to find candidate immune exposures, relying instead on TCR beta sequences and their occurrence across donors. An earlier analysis of some 500 of the donors used high-throughput TCR beta sequencing to judge whether each TCR beta V gene segment behaved as functional or pseudogenic. Donor age, sex, ethnicity and CMV serostatus were compiled together with the repertoire data. In a later genetic analysis, genome-wide SNP genotypes for about 55% of the 666 donors were used, and that subset was treated as a discovery cohort. All discovery cohort repertoires had been generated using a single sequencing platform. Class I and class II HLA loci were covered by the typing at four-digit resolution. Typing coverage varied by locus: roughly 620-640 donors for A, B, C, DRB1 and DQB1; roughly 500 for DQA1; nearly 610 for DPA1; more than 450 for DPB1. A few DR-DQ haplotypes were treated as single units for association and clustering because of strong linkage in the cohort. Among about 370 genotyped donors of the cohort, an average of approximately 240,000 unique TCR beta nucleotide sequences was sequenced per donor, of which roughly 17% were non-productive. Broader findings and caveats from the paper: In a later analysis, TCR association rates were found to vary across HLA loci, with the most associated TCRs seen for DRB1 alleles and the fewest for HLA-C alleles. Correlated functional status among segregating V segments might reflect linkage disequilibrium, but an unknown experimental factor could not be ruled out. According to the authors, the approach could potentially be generalized to other disease states and immunological phenotypes. Because counts were too low, about 18 rarely observed V segments, including chromosome 9 orphons, were excluded from the earlier analysis of around 640 of the donors. According to a later genetic analysis, donors in an Asian-associated ancestry cluster had fewer N-insertions in productive TCRs than the approximately 690-donor mean. In a later analysis, most CMV-associated TCR beta chains were found to appear HLA-restricted, with HLA associations seemingly driven largely by CMV exposure. In a later analysis, HLA-associated TCR beta chains showed more clonal expansion and lower generation probabilities than non-associated chains that were equally common. A later genetic analysis associated a missense DCLRE1C variant with V-gene and J-gene trimming of TCR beta chains, and an independent cohort replicated the association. A later analysis reported that several top co-occurrence clusters appeared linked to parvovirus B19, influenza, CMV and Epstein-Barr virus. A few of the identified cytomegalovirus-associated TCR beta chains were confirmed in vitro to be specific for cytomegalovirus antigens. Because HLA typing was unavailable for some donors at each locus, only the typed subset was used in association tests. In an earlier analysis of 587 of the donors, most TCR beta V segments appeared in productive rearrangements about 87% or about 30% of the time, broadly matching IMGT annotations. The only immune exposure information available for the cohort was CMV serostatus. A group of highly shared sequence variants was considered likely to be a technical artifact of the sequencing pipeline. A further reported finding was that TCR beta sequences accurately predicted the HLA-A and HLA-B alleles for most subjects in the first cohort. Some IMGT-functional V segments, including TRBV6-2 and TRBV6-3, could not be told apart with the 87-base-pair reads, so those segments were excluded. In a later analysis, some 17,000 TCR beta sequences were associated with specific HLA alleles at a false discovery rate of 0.05. Only TCR beta chains were sequenced in this cohort, and the absence of alpha or paired-chain data limited detectable features. When HLA alleles, especially DR and DQ, strongly co-occurred, TCR associations were difficult to assign to individual alleles. Most TCR sequences were seen in very few donors, while some public TCRs were found in many individuals. The presence/absence analyses assumed that sequencing depth was roughly uniform across donors, and that assumption may not be true. The study listed 164 TCR beta chains as associated with cytomegalovirus. The classifier was reported to diagnose cytomegalovirus status with high specificity and sensitivity in both the original cohort and the validation cohort.

Libraries were prepared through the immunoSEQ multiplex PCR assay. For the multiplex PCR, a mixture combining 60 forward primers for TCR Vbeta segments and 13 reverse primers for TCR Jbeta segments was used. The CDR3 region of rearranged TCR beta genes was amplified from genomic DNA with a multiplex PCR assay. On the Illumina HiSeq System, the amplified TCR beta libraries were sequenced as 87-base-pair reads. As for the authors' bioinformatics: A later analysis counted approximately 76 million unique TCR beta chains across the 666 repertoires, and some 11 million of these chains were shared by at least two donors. Raw reads were error-corrected and collapsed into unique sequences with a nearest-neighbor algorithm that merged closely related sequences to remove PCR and sequencing errors. CDR3 sequences were aligned to IMGT reference sequences to assign V, D and J gene segments. For a sequence to be retained, a match of at least six nucleotides to both a V gene segment and a J gene segment was required. Rearrangements were classified as productive when the CDR3 lacked stop codons and remained in frame with V and J, and all other rearrangements were classified as non-productive. CDR3 was defined according to IMGT convention as the region running from the second conserved V-encoded cysteine to the conserved J-encoded phenylalanine. In an earlier analysis of roughly 580 of the donors, sequences lacking an unambiguous match to a single V gene segment were excluded. In an earlier analysis of a few hundred of the donors, V segments were called functional above 56.7% productive rearrangements and were called segregating when the between-donor standard deviation exceeded 5%. A statistical classification framework was built to diagnose cytomegalovirus status from the catalog of TCR beta chain sequences. In a later analysis, TCR nucleotide sequences were compared against IMGT/GENE-DB human TR gene sequences so that V and J genes could be assigned. In a later analysis, CDR3 sequences and most-parsimonious VDJ recombination scenarios were assigned using the TCRdist pipeline. A later analysis defined each TCR beta chain by its CDR3 amino acid sequence plus V-gene family, and excluded reads lacking a unique V-gene family. In a later analysis, 500 to 700 highly shared, low-generation-probability nucleotide sequences were removed to address suspected cross-contamination and a sequencing artifact. In a later analysis, a clonal expansion index was calculated for each public chain from normalized within-repertoire ranks of inferred template counts. In a later analysis, generation probabilities were computed with a VDJ recombination model fitted to out-of-frame rearrangements, and the resulting probabilities were checked against IGoR. Hypergeometric tests were used in a later analysis to score TCR-TCR, TCR-HLA and TCR-CMV co-occurrence, with a repertoire-size bias correction applied to the TCR pairs. False discovery rates were estimated in a later analysis by permuting HLA or CMV assignments 20 times. A later analysis grouped co-occurring TCRs with DBSCAN, adding TCRdist sequence similarity when clustering within HLA-allele-positive subsets. Repertoires with fewer than 30,000 or more than 120,000 public chains were left out of co-occurrence clustering, as were a handful of repertoires with anomalous nucleotide sharing. TCRdb mirrors the immuneACCESS table, restricted to in-frame sequences. Some clones are absent from its copies; in checked studies, under half trace to an unresolved V gene, and the reason for the others is unknown. Clonal size and the V and J genes are those of that table, whereas D and trimming came from the DNA. Across this sample there are some 160,000 clones, with 72% seen only once. Of the sample, approximately 2.1% is held by the ten largest clones.

Comments on this clone: Its antigen target is currently unknown. There are no base qualities to consult, and no much larger clone falls within one base.

The CDR3 sequence holds 13 residues, the cysteine and phenylalanine included. Only the CDR3 DNA stays, 39 bases, in frame from base 1. The junction shows trimming of 6 bases on V and 6 bases on J, plus 12 bases between the germline ends. Per the germline V gene, LGHNA is the CDR1 and YSLEER is the CDR2. The cohort consisted of approximately 690 healthy bone marrow donors. At the time of sampling, every cohort member was nominally healthy, though immune exposures that went unrecorded were likely present. The donor tested CMV seronegative and was one of the 352 seronegative cohort members. A peripheral blood sample was collected from each donor, and TCR beta sequencing was performed on peripheral blood mononuclear cells. Genomic DNA was extracted from the blood cell samples with the Qiagen DNeasy Blood Extraction Kit.

This receptor chain uses TRBV4-3 and TRBJ2-1; possibly the D gene is TRBD1, per 5 matching bases. Material for sequencing was PBMCs. This receptor was identified in a middle-aged man in good health and CMV-seronegative. The CDR3 has the sequence CASSMGLLNEQFF. The sequenced DNA: TGCGCCAGCAGTATGGGGCTTCTCAATGAGCAGTTCTTC.